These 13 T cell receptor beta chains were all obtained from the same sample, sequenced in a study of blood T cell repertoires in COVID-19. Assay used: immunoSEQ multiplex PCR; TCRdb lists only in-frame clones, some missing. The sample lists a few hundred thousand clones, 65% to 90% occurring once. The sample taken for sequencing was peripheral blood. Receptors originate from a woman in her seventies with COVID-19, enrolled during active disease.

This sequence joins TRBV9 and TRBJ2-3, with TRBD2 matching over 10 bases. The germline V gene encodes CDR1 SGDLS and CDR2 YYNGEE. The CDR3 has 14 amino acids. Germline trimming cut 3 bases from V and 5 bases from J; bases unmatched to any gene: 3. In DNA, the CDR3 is TGTGCCAGCAGCGAATGGACTAGCGGAGATACGCAGTATTTT. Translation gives CASSEWTSGDTQYF.

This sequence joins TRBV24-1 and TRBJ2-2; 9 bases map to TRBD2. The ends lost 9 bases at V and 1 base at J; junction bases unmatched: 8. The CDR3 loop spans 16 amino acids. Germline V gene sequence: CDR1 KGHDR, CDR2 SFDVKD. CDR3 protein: CATAPSGAGNTGELFF. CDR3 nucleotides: TGTGCCACCGCGCCTAGCGGGGCTGGGAACACCGGGGAGCTGTTTTTT.

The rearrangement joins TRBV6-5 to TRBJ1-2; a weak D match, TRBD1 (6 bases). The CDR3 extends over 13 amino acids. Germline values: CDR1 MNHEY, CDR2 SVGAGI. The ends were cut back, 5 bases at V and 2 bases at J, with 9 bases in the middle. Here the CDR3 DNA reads TGTGCCAGCAGTCCCGGACAGAACTATGGCTACACCTTC. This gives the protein CASSPGQNYGYTF.

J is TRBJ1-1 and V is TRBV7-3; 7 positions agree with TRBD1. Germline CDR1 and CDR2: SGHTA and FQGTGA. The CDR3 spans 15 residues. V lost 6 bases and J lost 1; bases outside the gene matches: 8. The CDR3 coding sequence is TGTGCCAGCAGTTATTCAGGGACAGCGAACACTGAAGCTTTCTTT. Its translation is CASSYSGTANTEAFF.

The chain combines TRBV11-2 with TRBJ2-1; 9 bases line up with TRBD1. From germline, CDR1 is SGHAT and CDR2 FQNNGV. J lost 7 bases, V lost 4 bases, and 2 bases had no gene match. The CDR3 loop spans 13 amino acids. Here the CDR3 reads CASSSDRGNEQFF. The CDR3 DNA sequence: TGTGCCAGCAGCTCGGACAGGGGAAATGAGCAGTTCTTC.

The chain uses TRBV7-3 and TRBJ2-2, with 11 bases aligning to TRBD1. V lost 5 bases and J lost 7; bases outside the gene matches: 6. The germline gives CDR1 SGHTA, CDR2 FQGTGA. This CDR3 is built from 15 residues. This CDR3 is CASSPGTGGGGELFF. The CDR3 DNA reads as TGTGCCAGCAGCCCCGGGACAGGGGGTGGCGGGGAGCTGTTTTTT.

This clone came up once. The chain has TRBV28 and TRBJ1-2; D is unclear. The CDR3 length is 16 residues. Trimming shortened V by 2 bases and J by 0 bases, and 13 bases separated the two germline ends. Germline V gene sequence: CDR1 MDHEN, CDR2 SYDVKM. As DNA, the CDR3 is TGTGCCAGCAGTTTAGAAACGGAGGCCTCTAACTATGGCTACACCTTC. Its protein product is CASSLETEASNYGYTF.

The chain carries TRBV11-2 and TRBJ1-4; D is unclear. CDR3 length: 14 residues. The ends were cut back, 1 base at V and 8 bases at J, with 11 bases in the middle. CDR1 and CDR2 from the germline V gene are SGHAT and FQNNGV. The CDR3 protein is CASSLVGSGEKLFF. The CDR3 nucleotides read TGTGCCAGCAGCTTAGTAGGGAGTGGAGAAAAACTGTTTTTT.

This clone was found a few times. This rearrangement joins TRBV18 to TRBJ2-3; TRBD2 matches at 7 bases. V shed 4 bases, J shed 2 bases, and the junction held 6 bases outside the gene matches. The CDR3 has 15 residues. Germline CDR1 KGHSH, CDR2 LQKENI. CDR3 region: CASSLLGLSTDTQYF. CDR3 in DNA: TGTGCCAGCTCACTCCTGGGACTATCCACAGATACGCAGTATTTT.

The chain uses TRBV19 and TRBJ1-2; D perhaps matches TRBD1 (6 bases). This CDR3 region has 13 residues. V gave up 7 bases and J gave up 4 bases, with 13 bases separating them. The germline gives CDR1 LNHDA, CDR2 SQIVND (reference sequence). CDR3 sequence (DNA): TGTGCCAGTACAATACAGGGATTCTATGGCTACACCTTC. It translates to CASTIQGFYGYTF.

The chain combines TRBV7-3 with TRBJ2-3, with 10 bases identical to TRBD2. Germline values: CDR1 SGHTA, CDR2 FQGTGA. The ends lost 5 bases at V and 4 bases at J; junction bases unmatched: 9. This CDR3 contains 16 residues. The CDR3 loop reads CASSISGGASPDTQYF. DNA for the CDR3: TGTGCCAGCAGCATCAGCGGGGGGGCCTCCCCAGATACGCAGTATTTT.

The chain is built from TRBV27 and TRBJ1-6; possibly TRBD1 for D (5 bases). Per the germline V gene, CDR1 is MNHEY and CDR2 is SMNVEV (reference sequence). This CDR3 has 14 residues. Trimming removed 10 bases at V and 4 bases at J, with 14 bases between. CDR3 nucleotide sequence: TGTGCCATCGCGGCAGGGTCTTATAATTCACCCCTCCACTTT. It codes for CAIAAGSYNSPLHF.

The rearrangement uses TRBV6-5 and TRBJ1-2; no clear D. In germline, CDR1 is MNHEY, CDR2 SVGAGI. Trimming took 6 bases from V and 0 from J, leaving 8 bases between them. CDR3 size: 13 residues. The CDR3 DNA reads TGTGCCAGCAGGCCAGGCGCTAACTATGGCTACACCTTC. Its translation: CASRPGANYGYTF.